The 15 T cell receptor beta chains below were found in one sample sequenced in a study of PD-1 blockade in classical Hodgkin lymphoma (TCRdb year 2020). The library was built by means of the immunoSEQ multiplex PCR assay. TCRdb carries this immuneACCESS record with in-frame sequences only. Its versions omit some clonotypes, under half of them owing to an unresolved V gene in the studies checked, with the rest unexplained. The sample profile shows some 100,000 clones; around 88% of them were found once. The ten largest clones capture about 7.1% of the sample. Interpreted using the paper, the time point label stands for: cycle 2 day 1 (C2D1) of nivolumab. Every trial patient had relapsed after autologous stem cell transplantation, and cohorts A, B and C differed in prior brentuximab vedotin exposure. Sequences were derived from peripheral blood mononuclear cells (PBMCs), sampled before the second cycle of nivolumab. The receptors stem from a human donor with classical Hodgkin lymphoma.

Written as DNA, the CDR3 is TGTGCCAGCAGCACCCGGACAGAGCGGAAGGGTGGCTACACCTTC. Translated: CASSTRTERKGGYTF. V usage is TRBV7-8 and J usage is TRBJ1-2; weak D call: TRBD1 (6 bases). The germline V gene encodes CDR1 SGHVS and CDR2 FQNEAQ. Between the trimmed V and J ends, which lost 5 bases and 7 bases, there was a span of 20 bases. There are 15 residues in the CDR3.

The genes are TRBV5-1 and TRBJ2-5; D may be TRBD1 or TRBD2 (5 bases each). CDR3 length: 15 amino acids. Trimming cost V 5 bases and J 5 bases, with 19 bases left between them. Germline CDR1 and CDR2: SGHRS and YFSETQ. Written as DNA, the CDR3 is TGCGCCAGCAGAGTAGCCAACGGGGCATTGGAGACCCAGTACTTC. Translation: CASRVANGALETQYF.

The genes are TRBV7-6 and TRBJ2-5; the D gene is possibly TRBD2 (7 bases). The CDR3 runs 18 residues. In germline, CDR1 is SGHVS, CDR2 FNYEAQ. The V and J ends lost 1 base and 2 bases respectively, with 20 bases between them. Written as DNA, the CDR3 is TGTGCCAGCAGCTTAGGAGGGGGAGGAGCGGGGAGACAAGAGACCCAGTACTTC. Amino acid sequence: CASSLGGGGAGRQETQYF.

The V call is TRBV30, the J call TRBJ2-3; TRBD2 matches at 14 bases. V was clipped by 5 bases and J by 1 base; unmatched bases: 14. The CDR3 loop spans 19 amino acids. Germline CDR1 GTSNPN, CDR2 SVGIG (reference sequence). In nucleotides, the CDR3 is TGTGCCTGGGGTAAAACGAGGACTAGCGGGGGGCGGCGCACAGATACGCAGTATTTT. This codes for CAWGKTRTSGGRRTDTQYF.

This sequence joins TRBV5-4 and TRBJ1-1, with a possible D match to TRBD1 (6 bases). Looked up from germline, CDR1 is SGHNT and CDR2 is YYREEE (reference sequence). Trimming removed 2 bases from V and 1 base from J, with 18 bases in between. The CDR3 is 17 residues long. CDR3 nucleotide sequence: TGTGCCAGCAGCTTTGGGATGTTCTTGGGGGCGAACACTGAAGCTTTCTTT. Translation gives CASSFGMFLGANTEAFF.

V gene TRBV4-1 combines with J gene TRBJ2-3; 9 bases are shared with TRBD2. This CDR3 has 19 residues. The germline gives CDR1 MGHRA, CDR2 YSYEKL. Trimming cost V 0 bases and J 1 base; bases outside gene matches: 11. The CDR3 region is CASSQERLAGNGGTDTQYF. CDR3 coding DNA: TGCGCCAGCAGCCAAGAAAGGCTAGCGGGGAACGGTGGCACAGATACGCAGTATTTT.

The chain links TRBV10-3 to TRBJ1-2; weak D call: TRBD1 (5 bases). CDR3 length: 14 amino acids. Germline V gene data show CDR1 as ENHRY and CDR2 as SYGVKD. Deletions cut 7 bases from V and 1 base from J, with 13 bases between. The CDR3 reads CAITTGRVNYGYTF. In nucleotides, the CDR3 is TGTGCCATCACCACCGGCAGGGTTAACTATGGCTACACCTTC.

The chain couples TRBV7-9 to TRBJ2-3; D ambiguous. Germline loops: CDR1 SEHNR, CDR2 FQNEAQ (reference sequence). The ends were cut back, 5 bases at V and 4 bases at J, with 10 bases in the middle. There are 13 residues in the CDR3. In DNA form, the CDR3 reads TGTGCCAGCAGCGTATCGGCGGCAGATACGCAGTATTTT. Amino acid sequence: CASSVSAADTQYF.

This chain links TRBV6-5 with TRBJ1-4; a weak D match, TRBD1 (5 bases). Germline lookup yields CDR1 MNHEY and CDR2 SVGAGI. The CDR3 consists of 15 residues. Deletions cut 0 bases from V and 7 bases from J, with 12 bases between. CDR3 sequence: CASSYSAAGSEKLFF. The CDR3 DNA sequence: TGTGCCAGCAGTTACTCAGCGGCAGGGTCTGAAAAACTGTTTTTT.

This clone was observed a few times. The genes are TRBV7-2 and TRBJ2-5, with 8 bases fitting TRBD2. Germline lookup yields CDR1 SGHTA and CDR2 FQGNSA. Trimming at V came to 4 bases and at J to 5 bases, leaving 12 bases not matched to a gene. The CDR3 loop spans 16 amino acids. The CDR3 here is CASSYRFGGAGETQYF. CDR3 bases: TGTGCCAGCAGCTACCGATTCGGGGGGGCCGGGGAGACCCAGTACTTC.

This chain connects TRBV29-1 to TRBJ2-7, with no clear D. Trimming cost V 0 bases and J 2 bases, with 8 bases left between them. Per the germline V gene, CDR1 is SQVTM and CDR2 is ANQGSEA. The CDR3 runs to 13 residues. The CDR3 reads CSVEDPPAYEQYF. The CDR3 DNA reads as TGCAGCGTTGAAGATCCACCAGCCTACGAGCAGTACTTC.

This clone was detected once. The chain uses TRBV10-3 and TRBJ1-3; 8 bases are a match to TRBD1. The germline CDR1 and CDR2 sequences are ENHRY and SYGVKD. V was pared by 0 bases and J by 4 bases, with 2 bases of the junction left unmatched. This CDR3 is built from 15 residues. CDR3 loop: CAISESTGGGNTIYF. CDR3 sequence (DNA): TGTGCCATCAGTGAGTCCACAGGGGGGGGAAACACCATATATTTT.

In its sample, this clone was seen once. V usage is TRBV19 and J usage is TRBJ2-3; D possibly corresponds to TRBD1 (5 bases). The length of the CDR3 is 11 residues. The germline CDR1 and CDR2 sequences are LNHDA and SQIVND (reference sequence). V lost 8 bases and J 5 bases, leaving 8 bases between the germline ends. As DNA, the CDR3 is TGTGCCAGTGTCAGGGAAGATACGCAGTATTTT. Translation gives CASVREDTQYF.

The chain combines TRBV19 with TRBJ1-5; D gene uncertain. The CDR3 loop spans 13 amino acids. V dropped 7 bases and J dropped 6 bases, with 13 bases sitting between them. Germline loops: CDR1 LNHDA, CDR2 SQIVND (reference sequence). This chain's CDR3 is CASTLFRGQPQHF. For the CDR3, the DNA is TGTGCCAGTACCTTATTCCGGGGTCAGCCCCAGCATTTT. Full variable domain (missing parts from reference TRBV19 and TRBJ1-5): DGGITQSPKYLFRKEGQNVTLSCEQNLNHDAMYWYRQDPGQGLRLIYYSQIVNDFQKGDIAEGYSVSREKKESFPLTVTSAQKNPTAFYLCASTLFRGQPQHFGDGTRLSIL.

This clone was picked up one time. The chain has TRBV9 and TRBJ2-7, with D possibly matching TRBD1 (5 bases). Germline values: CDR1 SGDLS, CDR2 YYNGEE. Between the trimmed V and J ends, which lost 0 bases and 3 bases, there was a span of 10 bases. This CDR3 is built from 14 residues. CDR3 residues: CASSVGPGYYEQYF. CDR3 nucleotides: TGTGCCAGCAGCGTAGGGCCAGGGTACTACGAGCAGTACTTC.